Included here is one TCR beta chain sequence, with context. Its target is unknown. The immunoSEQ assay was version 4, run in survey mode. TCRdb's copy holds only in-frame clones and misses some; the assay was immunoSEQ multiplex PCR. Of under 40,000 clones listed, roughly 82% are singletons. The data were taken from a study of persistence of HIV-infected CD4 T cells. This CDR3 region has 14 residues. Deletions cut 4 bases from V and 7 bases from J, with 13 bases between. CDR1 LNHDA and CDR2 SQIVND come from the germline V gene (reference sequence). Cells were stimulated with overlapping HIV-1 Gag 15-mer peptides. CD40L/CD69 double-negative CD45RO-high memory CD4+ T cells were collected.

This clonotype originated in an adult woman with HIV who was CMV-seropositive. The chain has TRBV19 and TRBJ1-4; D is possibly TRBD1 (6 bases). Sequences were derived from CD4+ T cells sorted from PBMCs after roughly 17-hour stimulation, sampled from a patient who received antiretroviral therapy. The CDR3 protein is CASSTRGAVEKLFF. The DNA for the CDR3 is TGTGCCAGTAGTACCAGGGGAGCCGTTGAAAAACTGTTTTTT.